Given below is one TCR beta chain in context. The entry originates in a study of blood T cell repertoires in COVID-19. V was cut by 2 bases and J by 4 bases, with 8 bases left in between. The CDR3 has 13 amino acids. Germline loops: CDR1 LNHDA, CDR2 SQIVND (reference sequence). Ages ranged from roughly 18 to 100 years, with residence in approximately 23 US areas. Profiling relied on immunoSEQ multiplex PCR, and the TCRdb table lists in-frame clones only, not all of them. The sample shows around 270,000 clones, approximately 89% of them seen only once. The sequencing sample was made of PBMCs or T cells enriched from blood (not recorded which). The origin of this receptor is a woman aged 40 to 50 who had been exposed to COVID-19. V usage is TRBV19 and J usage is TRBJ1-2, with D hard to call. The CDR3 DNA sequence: TGTGCCAGTAGTATAACAGTAACCTATGGCTACACCTTC. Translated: CASSITVTYGYTF.